This passage covers 15 T cell receptor beta chains from one sample sequenced in a study of T-cell memory formation after mild COVID-19. TCRdb itself ran the 5' RACE reads through MiXCR, one entry per CDR3 protein. This sample has around 450,000 distinct CDR3 sequences, with 20% to 30% found just once. The sample taken for sequencing was PBMCs or a T cell subset sorted from them (not recorded which). These receptors all come from an adult woman who had mild COVID-19 (a few samples of this study predate the infection). Cell type and time point are not known.

This clonotype was found many times. The J gene is TRBJ2-5, the V gene TRBV29-1, with a possible D match to TRBD1 (5 bases). The germline CDR1 and CDR2 sequences are SQVTM and ANQGSEA. The ends were cut back, 7 bases at V and 1 base at J, with 16 bases in the middle. There are 14 residues in the CDR3. As DNA, the CDR3 is TGCAGCGGGGCGCACAGGAGAGGCCAAGAGACCCAGTACTTC. The encoded protein is CSGAHRRGQETQYF.

This clonotype was counted once. The chain links TRBV9 to TRBJ1-2, with 8 nucleotides matching TRBD1. This CDR3 contains 15 residues. Germline V gene data show CDR1 as SGDLS and CDR2 as YYNGEE. J was trimmed by 4 bases and V by 1 base; bases with no gene match: 6. Here the CDR3 DNA reads TGTGCCAGCAGCGTAAGGGGACAGGTCACCTATGGCTACACCTTC. This encodes CASSVRGQVTYGYTF.

This clonotype was observed a few times. This chain links TRBV3-1 with TRBJ2-7; TRBD2 matches 13 bases. Losses at the gene ends were 4 bases for V and 4 bases for J; bases not matched to a gene: 4. The CDR3 contains 15 residues. The germline V gene has CDR1 LGHDT and CDR2 YNNKEL (reference sequence). Here the CDR3 DNA reads TGTGCCAGCAGCCCCGGGACTAGCGGGATTTACGAGCAGTACTTC. Protein sequence: CASSPGTSGIYEQYF.

V is TRBV12-3 or TRBV12-4 and J is TRBJ1-5; TRBD1 is a possible D gene (6 bases). The CDR3 spans 15 residues. V lost 3 bases and J 4 bases, leaving 13 bases between the germline ends. The CDR3 protein is CASSFWTALNQPQHF. As DNA, the CDR3 is TGTGCCAGCAGTTTCTGGACAGCCTTAAATCAGCCCCAGCATTTT.

The rearrangement links TRBV12-3 or TRBV12-4 to TRBJ2-7; 8 bases are shared with TRBD1. CDR3 length: 16 amino acids. The ends lost 7 bases at V and 5 bases at J; junction bases unmatched: 16. CDR3 nucleotides: TGTGCCAGCACTCTCTCTCGGGCAGGGGGCAGGAACGAGCAGTACTTC. This sequence encodes CASTLSRAGGRNEQYF.

This clonotype was observed a handful of times. The chain recombines TRBV20-1 with TRBJ1-1; the D gene is possibly TRBD1 (6 bases). There are 14 residues in the CDR3. Germline V lookup: CDR1 DFQATT, CDR2 SNEGSKA (reference sequence). Trimming took off 4 bases at V and 3 bases at J, with 15 bases between the two ends. The CDR3 loop reads CSAIEGGPYTEAFF. CDR3 DNA: TGCAGTGCTATTGAAGGGGGGCCCTACACTGAAGCTTTCTTT.

The V and J genes are TRBV21-1 and TRBJ2-7. TRBV21-1 is assigned pseudogene status. This CDR3 has 15 amino acids. The chain's CDR3 is CARVSVGCKFYEQYF. CDR3 DNA: TGTGCCAGGGTATCGGTAGGCTGTAAATTCTACGAGCAGTACTTC.

This sequence joins TRBV15 and TRBJ1-2; D unclear. V was trimmed by 0 bases and J by 5 bases, leaving 13 bases between them. The CDR3 length is 15 residues. The germline gives CDR1 LNHNV, CDR2 YYDKDF (reference sequence). CDR3 residues: CATSRDRGMVYGYTF. In DNA, the CDR3 is TGTGCCACCAGCAGAGATCGAGGGATGGTTTATGGCTACACCTTC.

The genes are TRBV12-3 or TRBV12-4 and TRBJ2-5; 9 positions agree with TRBD2. The CDR3 loop spans 13 amino acids. Trimming removed 5 bases from V and 10 bases from J; junction bases left unmatched: 8. The CDR3 here is CASSPWREGHQYF. As DNA, the CDR3 is TGTGCCAGCAGTCCTTGGCGGGAGGGCCACCAGTACTTC.

In its sample, this clonotype was seen a few times. The chain carries TRBV11-3 and TRBJ2-4; 14 bases line up with TRBD2. Germline assignment: CDR1 SGHNT and CDR2 YENEEA. The CDR3 totals 17 residues. The V segment lost 4 bases and the J segment 2 bases; nucleotides outside the gene matches: 4. This chain's CDR3 is CASSWGLAGVSKNIQYF. CDR3 nucleotides: TGTGCCAGCAGCTGGGGACTAGCGGGAGTATCCAAAAACATTCAGTACTTC.

The chain recombines TRBV7-9 with TRBJ2-5; TRBD2 matches 12 bases. CDR1 and CDR2 (germline): SEHNR, FQNEAQ (reference sequence). This CDR3 comprises 16 residues. The V segment lost 1 base and the J segment 5 bases; nucleotides outside the gene matches: 5. The CDR3 DNA reads as TGTGCCAGCAGCTTAGGCCTAGCGGGAGGGACGGAGACCCAGTACTTC. It translates to CASSLGLAGGTETQYF.

J is TRBJ2-1 and V is TRBV20-1; the D is unclear. This CDR3 spans 12 amino acids. From germline, CDR1 is DFQATT and CDR2 SNEGSKA (reference sequence). The V end was cut by 6 bases, the J end by 0 bases, with 6 bases between. CDR3: CSAKSSYNEQFF. DNA for the CDR3: TGCAGTGCGAAGAGCTCCTACAATGAGCAGTTCTTC.

This clonotype appeared a few times. This chain links TRBV29-1 with TRBJ2-7; D is tentatively TRBD1 or TRBD2 (5 bases each). Deletions cut 6 bases from V and 2 bases from J, with 14 bases between. The germline gives CDR1 SQVTM, CDR2 ANQGSEA. The CDR3 spans 13 residues. The CDR3 DNA sequence: TGCAGCGTCGTCAGGGTCGGGGCCTACGAGCAGTACTTC. As protein: CSVVRVGAYEQYF.

This clonotype was counted a few times. The chain uses TRBV2 and TRBJ1-5, with no clear D. This CDR3 is built from 14 residues. With 5 bases removed from V and 3 bases from J, the gap between germline ends came to 11 bases. CDR1 SNHLY and CDR2 FYNNEI come from the germline V gene. This CDR3 is CASSRALYNQPQHF. CDR3 in DNA: TGTGCCAGCAGTCGGGCTCTCTACAATCAGCCCCAGCATTTT. The variable domain in full, with the rest retrieved from reference TRBV2 and TRBJ1-5, is EPEVTQTPSHQVTQMGQEVILRCVPISNHLYFYWYRQILGQKVEFLVSFYNNEISEKSEIFDDQFSVERPDGSNFTLKIRSTKLEDSAMYFCASSRALYNQPQHFGDGTRLSIL.

This clonotype came up a few times. The V call is TRBV7-9, the J call TRBJ2-7, with a possible D match to TRBD1 (5 bases). The CDR3 loop spans 14 amino acids. Looked up from germline, CDR1 is SEHNR and CDR2 is FQNEAQ (reference sequence). Trimming took off 7 bases at V and 1 base at J, with 14 bases between the two ends. CDR3 residues: CASTLTQDSYEQYF. CDR3 coding DNA: TGTGCCAGCACCCTGACACAGGATTCCTACGAGCAGTACTTC.